The 28 T cell receptor beta chains below all came from one sample that was sequenced in a study of OX40 agonist ivuxolimab in advanced cancers. The repertoire was sequenced with immunoSEQ multiplex PCR; TCRdb's copy has only in-frame clones and lacks some. The sample contains about 66,000 clones, roughly 87% of which appear only once. The material was CD4+ or CD8+ T cells sorted from blood, obtained in a trial of the OX40 agonist ivuxolimab. The receptors here all came from an adult with an advanced solid tumor such as melanoma, head and neck, liver or kidney cancer.

The chain carries TRBV27 and TRBJ1-3; 7 bases fit TRBD1. J was trimmed by 0 bases and V by 6 bases; bases with no gene match: 2. Germline V gives CDR1 MNHEY, CDR2 SMNVEV (reference sequence). The CDR3 runs 14 residues. CDR3 sequence: CASRTGPSGNTIYF. DNA for the CDR3: TGTGCCAGCAGGACAGGGCCCTCTGGAAACACCATATATTTT.

The genes are TRBV29-1 and TRBJ1-4; unclear D gene. Trimming took 1 base from V and 6 from J, leaving 6 bases between them. The CDR3 runs 12 residues. The germline V gene has CDR1 SQVTM and CDR2 ANQGSEA. CDR3 protein: CSVEGTYEKLFF. The CDR3 DNA reads TGCAGCGTTGAAGGGACTTATGAAAAACTGTTTTTT.

The genes are TRBV10-3 and TRBJ1-2, with a weak D call TRBD1 (6 bases). V was clipped by 5 bases and J by 3 bases, with 19 bases between them. CDR3 length: 16 residues. CDR1 and CDR2 from the germline V gene are ENHRY and SYGVKD. The CDR3 here is CAISWADGGADYGYTF. In DNA, the CDR3 is TGTGCCATCAGTTGGGCCGATGGGGGGGCAGACTATGGCTACACCTTC.

J is TRBJ1-4 and V is TRBV5-4; no definite D call. The CDR3 runs to 16 residues. V lost 0 bases, J lost 2 bases, and 11 bases lay in between. Germline CDR1 is SGHNT and CDR2 is YYREEE (reference sequence). The CDR3 reads CASSLGQAATNEKLFF. CDR3 nucleotide sequence: TGTGCCAGCAGCTTGGGGCAGGCCGCCACTAATGAAAAACTGTTTTTT.

As to this clone: A read error may produce the germline difference seen at one junction end. The chain joins TRBV7-9 to TRBJ2-3; 10 bases align to TRBD2. Germline V gene sequence: CDR1 SEHNR, CDR2 FQNEAQ (reference sequence). This CDR3 spans 15 amino acids. CDR3 sequence: CASSPLGPSGGQVLF. As DNA, the CDR3 is TGTGCCAGCAGCCCGCTAGGGCCTAGCGGGGGCCAAGTTCTTTTT. Complete variable domain (other parts from reference TRBV7-9 and TRBJ2-3): DTGVSQNPRHKITKRGQNVTFRCDPISEHNRLYWYRQTLGQGPEFLTYFQNEAQLEKSRLLSDRFSAERPKGSFSTLEIQRTEQGDSAMYLCASSPLGPSGGQVLFGPGTRLTVL.

The chain couples TRBV27 to TRBJ2-1, with TRBD1 matching over 11 bases. V was pared by 8 bases and J by 4 bases, with 4 bases of the junction left unmatched. Germline-derived CDR1 and CDR2 are MNHEY and SMNVEV (reference sequence). This CDR3 spans 14 amino acids. CDR3 loop: CASRTGGTYNEQFF. CDR3 coding DNA: TGTGCCAGCCGGACAGGGGGCACTTACAATGAGCAGTTCTTC.

The DNA for the CDR3 is TGTGCCAGCAGCCCAAAGCGGGGAGGGTACAATGAGCAGTTCTTC. Protein product: CASSPKRGGYNEQFF. The chain uses TRBV7-2 and TRBJ2-1; 7 bases line up with TRBD2. The germline CDR1 and CDR2 sequences are SGHTA and FQGNSA. V lost 5 bases, J lost 4 bases, and 8 bases stayed unmatched. The CDR3 has 15 residues.

The chain recombines TRBV7-6 with TRBJ1-5; weak D call: TRBD1 (5 bases). The CDR3 runs to 17 residues. From germline, CDR1 is SGHVS and CDR2 FNYEAQ. Trimming removed 0 bases from V and 0 bases from J, with 12 bases in between. DNA of the CDR3: TGTGCCAGCAGCTTAGCCCCAAGGGGACCTAGCAATCAGCCCCAGCATTTT. Translation: CASSLAPRGPSNQPQHF.

The chain couples TRBV10-3 to TRBJ2-1; possibly TRBD2 for D (5 bases). Trimming stripped 2 bases from V and 3 bases from J, with 14 bases between. The germline V gene encodes CDR1 ENHRY and CDR2 SYGVKD. This CDR3 region has 16 residues. The CDR3 reads CAISEREQILYNEQFF. CDR3 nucleotide sequence: TGTGCCATCAGTGAGCGGGAACAGATCCTCTACAATGAGCAGTTCTTC.

The rearrangement links TRBV18 to TRBJ2-5, with D perhaps assigned TRBD1 or TRBD2 (5 bases each). Germline values: CDR1 KGHSH, CDR2 LQKENI. The CDR3 extends over 14 amino acids. Trimming cost V 3 bases and J 5 bases, with 13 bases left between them. CDR3 sequence: CASSPLTGAETQYF. As DNA, the CDR3 is TGTGCCAGCTCACCCCTGACCGGGGCGGAGACCCAGTACTTC.

The CDR3 is CASTSSGTYGYTF. For the CDR3, the DNA is TGTGCCAGCACCTCCAGCGGGACTTATGGCTACACCTTC. This chain connects TRBV21-1 to TRBJ1-2. TRBV21-1 is annotated as a pseudogene. The CDR3 spans 13 residues.

The chain is built from TRBV6-5 and TRBJ1-2, with D perhaps TRBD1 (6 bases). Germline V gives CDR1 MNHEY, CDR2 SVGAGI. Between the trimmed V and J ends, which lost 4 bases and 7 bases, there was a span of 19 bases. The CDR3 runs 15 residues. The CDR3 DNA sequence: TGTGCCAGCAGTTCCCCCTCTGGGACACCAACTGGCTACACCTTC. Translating gives CASSSPSGTPTGYTF.

The gene calls are TRBV5-6 and TRBJ1-2, with D possibly matching TRBD1 (6 bases). The CDR3 consists of 13 residues. Trimming pared 4 bases from V and 6 bases from J, leaving 13 bases between. Germline V gene lookup returns CDR1 SGHDT and CDR2 YYEEEE. The CDR3 here is CASSGDTMDGYTF. CDR3 nucleotide sequence: TGTGCCAGCAGCGGGGACACCATGGATGGCTACACCTTC.

CDR3 in amino acids: CAISGDGNQPQHF. The CDR3, as DNA: TGTGCCATCAGTGGGGATGGCAATCAGCCCCAGCATTTT. The V gene is TRBV10-3, the J gene TRBJ1-5; no clear D. The germline V gene has CDR1 ENHRY and CDR2 SYGVKD. V was shortened by 4 bases and J by 2 bases, with 6 bases between the two germline ends. The CDR3 loop spans 13 amino acids.

The chain couples TRBV29-1 to TRBJ1-1; 8 positions match TRBD1. Germline V gene lookup returns CDR1 SQVTM and CDR2 ANQGSEA. The CDR3 spans 14 residues. The junction had 9 bases not matched to a gene; V was cut back by 4 bases and J by 5 bases. CDR3 nucleotides: TGCAGCGTTGCAGGACAGGGAACGGGGACTGAAGCTTTCTTT. This sequence encodes CSVAGQGTGTEAFF.

V and J are TRBV4-2 and TRBJ2-2; 8 bases are shared with TRBD2. In germline, CDR1 is LGHNA, CDR2 YNFKEQ. This CDR3 is 18 amino acids long. Trimming at V came to 1 base and at J to 1 base, leaving 8 bases not matched to a gene. CDR3 loop: CASSQVGEGTRNTGELFF. The CDR3, as DNA: TGTGCCAGCAGCCAAGTAGGAGAAGGGACTAGGAACACCGGGGAGCTGTTTTTT.

This chain links TRBV5-6 with TRBJ1-5; no clear D gene. Germline V gene lookup returns CDR1 SGHDT and CDR2 YYEEEE. The CDR3 spans 14 residues. Trimming stripped 0 bases from V and 5 bases from J, with 9 bases between. CDR3 amino acids: CASSLEGRDQPQHF. In DNA, the CDR3 is TGTGCCAGCAGCTTGGAAGGCCGCGATCAGCCCCAGCATTTT.

This chain links TRBV14 with TRBJ1-2; unclear D gene. Trimming took off 5 bases at V and 12 bases at J, with 16 bases between the two ends. The V gene's germline CDR1 is SGHDN and CDR2 FVKESK. This CDR3 is built from 12 residues. Here the CDR3 DNA reads TGTGCCAGCAGCTCGCAACGGGGTGGGGACACCTTC. Protein product: CASSSQRGGDTF.

V and J are TRBV5-8 and TRBJ1-6; D may be TRBD1 (5 bases). Germline loops: CDR1 SGHTS, CDR2 YDEGEE. The CDR3 is 18 amino acids. Trimming took 0 bases from V and 7 from J, leaving 20 bases between them. CDR3 residues: CASSLGPERGLLNSPLHF. The CDR3 bases are TGTGCCAGCAGCTTGGGACCCGAGAGGGGCCTGTTGAATTCACCCCTCCACTTT.

The rearrangement joins TRBV6-5 to TRBJ2-7; D not certain. Germline V gene lookup returns CDR1 MNHEY and CDR2 SVGAGI. The CDR3 runs 15 residues. V gave up 0 bases and J gave up 3 bases, with 12 bases separating them. This chain's CDR3 is CASSYSARINYEQYF. CDR3 bases: TGTGCCAGCAGTTACTCAGCGCGGATAAACTACGAGCAGTACTTC.

The chain uses TRBV28 and TRBJ1-3, with D uncertain. V was pared by 4 bases and J by 0 bases, with 10 bases between. The V gene's germline CDR1 is MDHEN and CDR2 SYDVKM. The CDR3 is made up of 15 amino acids. Written as DNA, the CDR3 is TGTGCCAGCAGTTCAGGTGTTCACTCTGGAAACACCATATATTTT. Translated: CASSSGVHSGNTIYF.

With regard to this clone: The sample holds other DNA sequences that translate to the same CDR3. The chain recombines TRBV18 with TRBJ2-2; a weak D match, TRBD1 (6 bases). CDR3 length equals 14 residues. Trimming shortened V by 3 bases and J by 2 bases, and 7 bases separated the two germline ends. Germline V gene sequence: CDR1 KGHSH, CDR2 LQKENI. CDR3 sequence: CASSPGQNTGELFF. The DNA of the CDR3 is TGTGCCAGCTCACCGGGACAAAACACCGGGGAGCTGTTTTTT.

The genes are TRBV4-3 and TRBJ2-1, with 9 bases that match TRBD2. The germline gives CDR1 LGHNA, CDR2 YSLEER. The CDR3 contains 18 residues. V gave up 3 bases and J gave up 0 bases; unmatched junction bases: 9. The CDR3 DNA follows: TGCGCCAGCAGCCAGTTGGGGTATAGCGGGGGCTCCTACAATGAGCAGTTCTTC. Translation: CASSQLGYSGGSYNEQFF.

The chain combines TRBV5-4 with TRBJ2-2, with D possibly TRBD2 on 6 matching bases. The germline V gene encodes CDR1 SGHNT and CDR2 YYREEE (reference sequence). This CDR3 spans 14 amino acids. Trimming cost V 7 bases and J 4 bases, with 14 bases left between them. Here the CDR3 DNA reads TGTGCCAGCGTGGTGGAGGGGACCACCGGGGAGCTGTTTTTT. The encoded protein is CASVVEGTTGELFF.

The rearrangement links TRBV7-9 to TRBJ2-3, with 10 bases fitting TRBD1. This CDR3 region has 16 residues. Trimming cost V 5 bases and J 0 bases; bases outside gene matches: 5. Germline CDR1 SEHNR, CDR2 FQNEAQ (reference sequence). The CDR3 coding sequence is TGTGCCAGCAGCCACGGGACAGGGGATAGCACAGATACGCAGTATTTT. This translates into CASSHGTGDSTDTQYF.

This chain connects TRBV5-6 to TRBJ1-2, with unresolved D. Trimming left V 7 bases short and J 2 bases short, with 12 bases between. Looked up from germline, CDR1 is SGHDT and CDR2 is YYEEEE. The CDR3 contains 13 residues. CDR3 sequence reads: CASQLGGNYGYTF. The DNA for the CDR3 is TGTGCCAGCCAGCTGGGAGGAAACTATGGCTACACCTTC.

The chain combines TRBV28 with TRBJ1-1, with 8 nucleotides matching TRBD1. Germline V lookup: CDR1 MDHEN, CDR2 SYDVKM. V shed 5 bases, J shed 1 base, and the junction held 3 bases outside the gene matches. The CDR3 length is 14 residues. CDR3 bases: TGTGCCAGCAGTGGGGGACAGGAGAACACTGAAGCTTTCTTT. This translates into CASSGGQENTEAFF.

The V gene is TRBV5-1, the J gene TRBJ2-2; 13 positions agree with TRBD2. The V and J ends lost 4 bases and 4 bases, in that order; junction bases with no gene match: 4. Germline V gene data show CDR1 as SGHRS and CDR2 as YFSETQ. The CDR3 spans 16 residues. CDR3 sequence reads: CASSPRTSGGTGELFF. The CDR3 bases are TGCGCCAGCAGCCCTCGGACTAGCGGGGGCACCGGGGAGCTGTTTTTT.